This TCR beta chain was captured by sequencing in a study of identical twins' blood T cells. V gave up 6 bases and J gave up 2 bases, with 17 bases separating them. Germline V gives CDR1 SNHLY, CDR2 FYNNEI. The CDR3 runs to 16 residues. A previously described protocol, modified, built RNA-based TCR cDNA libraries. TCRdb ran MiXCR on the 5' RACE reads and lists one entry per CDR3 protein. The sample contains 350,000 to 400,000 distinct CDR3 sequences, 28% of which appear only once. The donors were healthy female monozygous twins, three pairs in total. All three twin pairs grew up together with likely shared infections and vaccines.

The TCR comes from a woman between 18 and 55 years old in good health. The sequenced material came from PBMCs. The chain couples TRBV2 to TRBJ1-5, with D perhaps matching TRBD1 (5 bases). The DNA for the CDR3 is TGTGCCAGCAGGAAAAACGGGGCGCGTGGCAATCAGCCCCAGCATTTT. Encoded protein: CASRKNGARGNQPQHF.